This T cell receptor (beta chain) was documented in a study of post-analysis software for immune sequencing data. cDNA libraries for TCR beta contained unique molecular identifiers. TCRdb reprocessed the PCR reads with MiXCR, giving one entry per CDR3 protein. The sample shows about 540,000 distinct CDR3 sequences, 30% to 40% of them seen only once. This clonotype was recorded at least ten times. The antigen is undetermined. Study results and caveats: For normalized Chao1 diversity, multiple sclerosis patients scored significantly lower than controls did.

The specimen was blood. The origin of this receptor is a girl aged 2 to 17 with multiple sclerosis.

This CDR3 is CASSQDTSGGYEQYF. In DNA form, the CDR3 reads TGCGCCAGCAGCCAAGATACTAGCGGGGGATACGAGCAGTACTTC. The V gene is TRBV4-1, the J gene TRBJ2-7; TRBD2 aligns across 11 bases. Germline trimming cut 0 bases from V and 4 bases from J; bases unmatched to any gene: 2. Looked up from germline, CDR1 is MGHRA and CDR2 is YSYEKL. This CDR3 has 15 amino acids.